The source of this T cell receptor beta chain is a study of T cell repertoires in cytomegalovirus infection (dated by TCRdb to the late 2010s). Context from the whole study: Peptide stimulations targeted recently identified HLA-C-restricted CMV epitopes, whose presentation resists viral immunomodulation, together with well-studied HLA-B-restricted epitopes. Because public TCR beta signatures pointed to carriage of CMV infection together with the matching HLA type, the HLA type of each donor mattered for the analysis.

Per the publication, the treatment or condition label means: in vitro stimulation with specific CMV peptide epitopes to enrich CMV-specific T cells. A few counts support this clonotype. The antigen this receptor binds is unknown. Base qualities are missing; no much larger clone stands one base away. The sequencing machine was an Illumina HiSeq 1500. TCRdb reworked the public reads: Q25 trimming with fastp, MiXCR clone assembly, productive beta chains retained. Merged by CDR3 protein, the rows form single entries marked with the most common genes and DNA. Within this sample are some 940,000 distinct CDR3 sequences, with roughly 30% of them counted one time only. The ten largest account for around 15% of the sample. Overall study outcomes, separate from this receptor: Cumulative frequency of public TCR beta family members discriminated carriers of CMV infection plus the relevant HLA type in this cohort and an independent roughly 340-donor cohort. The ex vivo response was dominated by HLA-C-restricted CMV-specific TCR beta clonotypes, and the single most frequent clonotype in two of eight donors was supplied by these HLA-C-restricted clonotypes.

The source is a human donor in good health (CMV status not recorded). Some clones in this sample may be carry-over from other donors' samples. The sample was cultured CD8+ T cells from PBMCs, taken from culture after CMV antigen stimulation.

At the DNA level, the sequence is TGCGCCAGCAGCCAACCTCTAGCGGGGGCCTCCCCCGGGGAGCTGTTTTTT. Translated, this is CASSQPLAGASPGELFF. The chain is made from TRBV4-1 and TRBJ2-2, with TRBD2 identical over 10 junction bases. In the germline V gene, CDR1 corresponds to MGHRA and CDR2 to YSYEKL. The V end gives up 2 bases and the J end 6 bases, leaving 9 bases in the junction not matched to a gene. The CDR3 contains 17 residues, cysteine and phenylalanine counted. Just the 51-base CDR3 DNA is kept, in frame starting at base 1.